This paragraph covers one T cell receptor (beta chain) sequence. Its matching antigen is unknown. The sample is drawn from a study of tumor and adjacent non-tumor tissue in lung cancer. Across the whole study: Samples averaged approximately 3.9 million productive TCRbeta reads each.

The CDR3 covers 13 residues. CDR1 and CDR2 (germline): SGHDT, YYEEEE. The ends were cut back, 0 bases at V and 7 bases at J, with 8 bases in the middle. No cell sorting was done before RNA was extracted from the tissue. This non-tumor lung sample came from over 3 cm beyond the tumor edge. Donors were chemotherapy-naive, newly diagnosed lung cancer surgical patients in China, August–late 2014. Study-level findings and limits: Patients with more diverse tumor TCRs had worse survival.

Three rounds of nested PCR, following a modified ARM-PCR protocol, produced the TCRbeta library. TCRdb used MiXCR to reprocess the multiplex PCR reads, holding one entry per CDR3 protein. Of some 97,000 distinct CDR3 sequences in the sample, more than 55% were seen once. The chain combines TRBV5-6 with TRBJ1-5, with a weak D call TRBD1 (6 bases). The sample was distant non-tumor lung tissue. The clonotype originates from a man aged 25-45 years with non-small cell lung cancer. The CDR3 reads CASSLDREQPQHF. DNA of the CDR3: TGTGCCAGCAGCTTGGACAGGGAACAGCCCCAGCATTTT.